The 26 T cell receptor beta chains given below trace back to one sample, sequenced in a study of shared T cell receptors in the human thymus. Profiling relied on immunoSEQ multiplex PCR, and the TCRdb table lists in-frame clones only, not all of them. The sample contains 630,000 or so clones, more than 70% of which appear only once. The same specimen was also included in a second study, on human thymus T cells.

Sequencing used thymocytes. The receptors originated from a boy under two years old with a congenital heart defect.

The rearrangement uses TRBV4-3 and TRBJ2-7; weak D call: TRBD2 (5 bases). V was cut by 1 base and J by 6 bases, with 10 bases left in between. The CDR3 has 13 residues. Germline loops: CDR1 LGHNA, CDR2 YSLEER. The CDR3 nucleotides read TGCGCCAGCAGCCAAGGGGCGGGCACCGAGCAGTACTTC. This translates into CASSQGAGTEQYF.

This clone was found a few times. The CDR3 DNA follows: TGTGCCAGCAGCACCCGGCCGGGGGGAGGTACCGGGGAGCTGTTTTTT. It specifies CASSTRPGGGTGELFF. The chain is built from TRBV5-5 and TRBJ2-2, with 7 bases aligning to TRBD2. The CDR3 length is 16 residues. The germline CDR1 and CDR2 sequences are SGHKS and YYEKEE (reference sequence). V was clipped by 4 bases and J by 5 bases; unmatched bases: 11.

This rearrangement joins TRBV5-6 to TRBJ1-1; D gene unclear. V shed 3 bases and J shed 0 bases, with 18 bases lying between them. Germline V gene data show CDR1 as SGHDT and CDR2 as YYEEEE. The CDR3 has 17 amino acids. The CDR3 region is CASSSGGVAHLNTEAFF. Written as DNA, the CDR3 is TGTGCCAGCAGCTCTGGCGGGGTAGCGCATTTGAACACTGAAGCTTTCTTT.

About this clone: The same CDR3 can be traced to other DNA sequences in this sample. The chain is built from TRBV27 and TRBJ2-2, with D hard to call. V was pared by 5 bases and J by 3 bases, with 4 bases between. Germline CDR1 reads MNHEY; CDR2 reads SMNVEV (reference sequence). This CDR3 contains 12 residues. CDR3 region: CASSPDTGELFF. In DNA, the CDR3 is TGTGCCAGCAGTCCCGACACCGGGGAGCTGTTTTTT.

The gene calls are TRBV5-1 and TRBJ2-4, with TRBD2 matching 8 bases. Looked up from germline, CDR1 is SGHRS and CDR2 is YFSETQ. The CDR3 totals 15 residues. J was trimmed by 3 bases and V by 5 bases; bases with no gene match: 7. CDR3 loop: CASRTAAGDKNIQYF. The CDR3 DNA reads TGCGCCAGCAGAACGGCAGCGGGAGACAAAAACATTCAGTACTTC.

This chain joins TRBV5-8 and TRBJ1-1, with 12 bases matching TRBD1. The CDR3 covers 16 residues. CDR1 is SGHTS, CDR2 YDEGEE, per germline. Losses at the gene ends were 4 bases for V and 1 base for J; bases not matched to a gene: 5. The CDR3, as DNA: TGTGCCAGCAGCCGAAGGGACAGGGGGCAGAACACTGAAGCTTTCTTT. Protein: CASSRRDRGQNTEAFF. Drawing the rest from reference TRBV5-8 and TRBJ1-1, the complete variable domain is EAGVTQSPTHLIKTRGQQATLRCSPISGHTSVYWYQQALGLGLQFLLWYDEGEERNRGNFPPRFSGRQFPNYSSELNVNALELEDSALYLCASSRRDRGQNTEAFFGQGTRLTVV.

In its sample, this clone was seen once. The chain joins TRBV29-1 to TRBJ2-3; D is possibly TRBD2 (5 bases). This CDR3 has 13 amino acids. Germline loops: CDR1 SQVTM, CDR2 ANQGSEA. V shed 6 bases and J shed 2 bases, with 12 bases lying between them. The CDR3 DNA reads as TGCAGCGTCGGAGGTACACACACAGATACGCAGTATTTT. Protein product: CSVGGTHTDTQYF.

This rearrangement joins TRBV5-1 to TRBJ2-3; tentative D call: TRBD2 (6 bases). Trimming removed 4 bases at V and 4 bases at J, with 22 bases between. Germline V lookup: CDR1 SGHRS, CDR2 YFSETQ. CDR3 length: 17 residues. The chain's CDR3 is CASSAWALASGADTQYF. CDR3 nucleotides: TGCGCCAGCAGCGCGTGGGCACTAGCTTCCGGCGCAGATACGCAGTATTTT.

The genes are TRBV11-2 and TRBJ2-7; 11 bases are a match to TRBD1. Trimming at V came to 4 bases and at J to 6 bases, leaving 8 bases not matched to a gene. CDR1 is SGHAT and CDR2 is FQNNGV in the germline V gene. This CDR3 spans 15 amino acids. CDR3 DNA: TGTGCCAGCAGCTGGGGGACAGGGGGTTTCGGCGAGCAGTACTTC. Translation gives CASSWGTGGFGEQYF.

This clone was seen once. J is TRBJ1-1 and V is TRBV9, with 8 bases matching TRBD1. The ends lost 0 bases at V and 1 base at J; junction bases unmatched: 14. CDR3 length: 19 amino acids. Looked up from germline, CDR1 is SGDLS and CDR2 is YYNGEE. The CDR3 nucleotides are TGTGCCAGCAGCGTAGCTGGACAGGGACCCAACAAGGGGAACACTGAAGCTTTCTTT. Its protein product is CASSVAGQGPNKGNTEAFF.

This rearrangement joins TRBV30 to TRBJ2-7, with a tentative D call TRBD2 (5 bases). Trimming took off 0 bases at V and 3 bases at J, with 12 bases between the two ends. Germline V lookup: CDR1 GTSNPN, CDR2 SVGIG (reference sequence). CDR3 size: 14 residues. The CDR3 bases are TGTGCCTGGAGTGTAAGGCAGGAGGTCTACGAGCAGTACTTC. It is translated as CAWSVRQEVYEQYF.

This CDR3 reads CASSPGTSLTYEQYF. CDR3 coding DNA: TGCGCCAGCAGCCCTGGGACTAGCCTAACCTACGAGCAGTACTTC. The rearrangement joins TRBV4-3 to TRBJ2-7; 9 positions agree with TRBD2. The CDR3 extends over 15 amino acids. Looked up from germline, CDR1 is LGHNA and CDR2 is YSLEER. J was trimmed by 2 bases and V by 4 bases; bases with no gene match: 6.

This chain joins TRBV28 and TRBJ2-5; 8 bases align to TRBD1. The CDR3 totals 15 residues. Germline-derived CDR1 and CDR2 are MDHEN and SYDVKM. Trimming took 3 bases from V and 4 from J; bases not matched to a gene: 7. The CDR3 region has the DNA TGTGCCAGCAGTTTTGACAGGGGAGGCGGAGAGACCCAGTACTTC. Amino acid sequence: CASSFDRGGGETQYF.

The chain employs TRBV4-3 and TRBJ1-2; 10 nucleotides match TRBD1. The CDR3 runs 15 residues. V trimming: 2 bases; J trimming: 4 bases; junction bases outside the gene matches: 4. Germline lookup yields CDR1 LGHNA and CDR2 YSLEER. DNA for the CDR3: TGCGCCAGCAGCCAACTGGACAGGGGGATCTATGGCTACACCTTC. As protein: CASSQLDRGIYGYTF.

This chain uses TRBV5-6 with TRBJ1-1; TRBD1 matches at 8 bases. Germline lookup yields CDR1 SGHDT and CDR2 YYEEEE. V lost 0 bases and J lost 1; bases outside the gene matches: 2. The CDR3 spans 15 residues. The CDR3 region is CASSLVGQGNTEAFF. CDR3 sequence (DNA): TGTGCCAGCAGCTTGGTCGGACAGGGGAACACTGAAGCTTTCTTT.

The rearrangement uses TRBV11-2 and TRBJ2-1; D call uncertain. Per germline, CDR1 SGHAT and CDR2 FQNNGV. The CDR3 runs 15 residues. Trimming pared 2 bases from V and 3 bases from J, leaving 11 bases between. DNA of the CDR3: TGTGCCAGCAGCTTACGAGCTACAGACTACAATGAGCAGTTCTTC. Its protein is CASSLRATDYNEQFF.

Details on this clone: Given the absence of the conserved phenylalanine or tryptophan at the CDR3 end, a read error is likely. The DNA is left out, because the CDR3 cannot be placed on it with certainty; the CDR3 is given as TCRdb lists it. The CDR3: CASSFGTGI. The chain employs TRBV5-8 and TRBJ1-1; TRBD1, the table's D call, lacks a check against the DNA. The germline CDR1 and CDR2 sequences are SGHTS and YDEGEE. The CDR3 has 9 residues if both end residues are counted.

The CDR3 DNA reads as TGTGCCAGCAGCCCACACCCTCAGGACACTGAAGCTTTCTTT. This encodes CASSPHPQDTEAFF. The rearrangement uses TRBV14 and TRBJ1-1, with D unclear. Trimming took 4 bases from V and 3 from J, leaving 12 bases between them. CDR1 SGHDN and CDR2 FVKESK come from the germline V gene. The CDR3 sequence is 14 residues long.

CDR3 DNA: TGCGCCAGCAGCCAAGATGGGGACAGGGGGCTCTCCTACAATGAGCAGTTCTTC. It encodes CASSQDGDRGLSYNEQFF. V is TRBV4-1 and J is TRBJ2-1; TRBD1 aligns across 12 bases. Germline assignment: CDR1 MGHRA and CDR2 YSYEKL. CDR3 size: 18 residues. V shed 0 bases, J shed 0 bases, and the junction held 3 bases outside the gene matches.

The chain joins TRBV7-3 to TRBJ2-2, with 9 bases lining up with TRBD1. The V segment lost 4 bases and the J segment 0 bases; nucleotides outside the gene matches: 6. The CDR3 is 17 residues long. Germline CDR1 reads SGHTA; CDR2 reads FQGTGA. CDR3 loop: CASSSRDRGSNTGELFF. DNA of the CDR3: TGTGCCAGCAGCTCGAGAGACAGGGGGTCGAACACCGGGGAGCTGTTTTTT.

This clone turned up a few times. The V gene is TRBV28, the J gene TRBJ1-1; D unresolved. The V gene lost 2 bases and the J gene lost 4 bases, with 17 bases spanning the gap. Germline V gives CDR1 MDHEN, CDR2 SYDVKM. CDR3 length: 16 residues. The CDR3 coding sequence is TGTGCCAGCAGTTTACTCCTCAATACGGGAATCACTGAAGCTTTCTTT. Its translation is CASSLLLNTGITEAFF.

This chain connects TRBV19 to TRBJ2-1; TRBD2 matches at 13 bases. Germline V gene lookup returns CDR1 LNHDA and CDR2 SQIVND (reference sequence). CDR3 size: 15 residues. Germline trimming cut 6 bases from V and 8 bases from J; bases unmatched to any gene: 7. Here the CDR3 DNA reads TGTGCCAGTAGCAGGACTAGCGGGAGTCTCCATGAGCAGTTCTTC. This encodes CASSRTSGSLHEQFF.

This clone has only a few counts. The chain couples TRBV7-7 to TRBJ1-5; D gene uncertain. Germline-derived CDR1 and CDR2 are SSHAT and FNYEAQ (reference sequence). This CDR3 region has 15 residues. In nucleotides, the CDR3 is TGTGCTATCCCTCACGCCAAGGGAGGCAATCAGCCCCAGCATTTT. Encoded protein: CAIPHAKGGNQPQHF. The variable domain in full, with the rest retrieved from reference TRBV7-7 and TRBJ1-5, is GAGVSQSPRYKVTKRGQDVTLRCDPISSHATLYWYQQALGQGPEFLTYFNYEAQPDKSGLPSDRFSAERPEGSISTLTIQRTEQRDSAMYRCAIPHAKGGNQPQHFGDGTRLSIL.

The rearrangement joins TRBV19 to TRBJ1-2; D gene ambiguous. Germline assignment: CDR1 LNHDA and CDR2 SQIVND (reference sequence). V lost 7 bases and J lost 11, with 17 bases in between. CDR3 length: 12 residues. The CDR3 here is CASTPGEGVYTF. The CDR3 nucleotides read TGTGCCAGTACCCCAGGAGAGGGAGTTTACACCTTC.

This chain joins TRBV27 and TRBJ2-5; 9 nucleotides align to TRBD2. The CDR3 covers 13 residues. The ends lost 5 bases at V and 4 bases at J; junction bases unmatched: 2. Germline CDR1 and CDR2: MNHEY and SMNVEV (reference sequence). Written as DNA, the CDR3 is TGTGCCAGCAGTGTACTAGCGGGAGAGACCCAGTACTTC. This codes for CASSVLAGETQYF.

This chain connects TRBV4-3 to TRBJ2-7; D possibly corresponds to TRBD1 (5 bases). Germline CDR1 and CDR2: LGHNA and YSLEER. Between the trimmed V and J ends, which lost 4 bases and 1 base, there was a span of 14 bases. The CDR3 length is 15 residues. CDR3 loop: CASSPDQGSSYEQYF. CDR3 DNA: TGCGCCAGCAGCCCGGACCAGGGTTCGTCCTACGAGCAGTACTTC.